These 21 T cell receptor beta chains share one sample of origin, sequenced in a study of shared clonotypes between healthy human individuals. CD8 cells regarded as naive lacked CD45RO, were positively chosen for CCR7, and omitted terminally differentiated effector memory CD45RA+ cells. The assay was immunoSEQ multiplex PCR, and TCRdb's table has in-frame clones only and misses some. The sample lists fewer than 1 million clones; 95% to 97% were seen once. Sequencing input: naive CD8+ T cells sorted from blood. These receptors all come from a man aged 30 to 45 in good health.

The chain uses TRBV7-2 and TRBJ2-7; the D is unclear. This CDR3 is built from 13 residues. Trimming shortened V by 5 bases and J by 4 bases, and 12 bases separated the two germline ends. Per germline, CDR1 SGHTA and CDR2 FQGNSA. The chain's CDR3 is CASSEDVGYEQYF. CDR3 in DNA: TGTGCCAGCAGCGAAGATGTGGGTTACGAGCAGTACTTC.

This chain's CDR3 is CASSSPDRLAGNTIYF. The CDR3 DNA reads TGTGCCAGCAGCTCGCCGGACAGATTAGCTGGAAACACCATATATTTT. The J gene is TRBJ1-3, the V gene TRBV5-5, with D possibly matching TRBD1 (6 bases). Germline V gene data show CDR1 as SGHKS and CDR2 as YYEKEE (reference sequence). The V end lost 3 bases, the J end lost 2 bases, and 15 bases lay between the germline ends. The CDR3 totals 16 residues.

The chain is built from TRBV29-1 and TRBJ2-1, with 7 positions matching TRBD1. Trimming cost V 5 bases and J 4 bases; bases outside gene matches: 8. The CDR3 totals 14 residues. Germline lookup yields CDR1 SQVTM and CDR2 ANQGSEA. This chain's CDR3 is CSVSTGQGYNEQFF. CDR3 bases: TGCAGCGTTTCGACAGGGCAGGGGTACAATGAGCAGTTCTTC.

This clone was counted a single time. The gene calls are TRBV5-5 and TRBJ2-3; TRBD2 aligns across 11 bases. Looked up from germline, CDR1 is SGHKS and CDR2 is YYEKEE (reference sequence). J gave up 5 bases and V 4 bases, and 6 bases lay outside the gene matches. CDR3 size: 15 residues. CDR3 region: CASSLGTSGRDTQYF. In nucleotides, the CDR3 is TGTGCCAGCAGCCTAGGGACTAGCGGAAGAGATACGCAGTATTTT.

This clone occurred once. The chain couples TRBV5-5 to TRBJ2-1; possibly TRBD2 for D (6 bases). This CDR3 comprises 14 residues. The ends were cut back, 4 bases at V and 6 bases at J, with 14 bases in the middle. Germline lookup yields CDR1 SGHKS and CDR2 YYEKEE (reference sequence). CDR3 loop: CASSPLSGVNEQFF. The CDR3 DNA is TGTGCCAGCAGCCCCCTATCGGGGGTCAATGAGCAGTTCTTC.

The chain couples TRBV15 to TRBJ2-1; maybe TRBD2 (6 bases). There are 15 residues in the CDR3. Germline loops: CDR1 LNHNV, CDR2 YYDKDF (reference sequence). V was clipped by 3 bases and J by 0 bases, with 9 bases between them. CDR3 DNA: TGTGCCACCAGCAGGACAGCGGGCTCCTACAATGAGCAGTTCTTC. It specifies CATSRTAGSYNEQFF.

This chain joins TRBV6-4 and TRBJ1-1; D not certain. This CDR3 has 12 amino acids. Between the trimmed V and J ends, which lost 4 bases and 8 bases, there was a span of 11 bases. Germline V gene data show CDR1 as MRHNA and CDR2 as SNTAGT. The CDR3 protein is CASSGPDEEAFF. The CDR3 nucleotides are TGTGCCAGCAGTGGACCCGACGAGGAAGCTTTCTTT.

This chain connects TRBV2 to TRBJ1-1; 8 bases line up with TRBD1. V shed 11 bases, J shed 0 bases, and the junction held 17 bases outside the gene matches. The germline CDR1 and CDR2 sequences are SNHLY and FYNNEI. The CDR3 is 17 amino acids. CDR3 sequence: CAPSGTGRRIMNTEAFF. CDR3 sequence (DNA): TGTGCCCCCTCGGGGACAGGAAGGCGGATCATGAACACTGAAGCTTTCTTT.

The chain carries TRBV5-4 and TRBJ1-1, with D uncertain. This CDR3 spans 14 amino acids. V lost 3 bases to trimming and J lost 8 bases, with 17 bases between them. Looked up from germline, CDR1 is SGHNT and CDR2 is YYREEE (reference sequence). CDR3 DNA: TGTGCCAGCAGCTCAATAACACCCCCCGCCGAAGCTTTCTTT. This translates into CASSSITPPAEAFF.

This clone was counted once. The chain employs TRBV9 and TRBJ1-2; tentatively, D is TRBD1 (5 bases). Trimming shortened V by 5 bases and J by 3 bases, and 14 bases separated the two germline ends. There are 14 residues in the CDR3. Germline assignment: CDR1 SGDLS and CDR2 YYNGEE. The chain's CDR3 is CASSDPGRDYGYTF. CDR3 in DNA: TGTGCCAGCAGTGACCCGGGACGCGACTATGGCTACACCTTC.

This sequence joins TRBV28 and TRBJ2-1; tentative D call: TRBD1 (5 bases). The V end lost 3 bases, the J end lost 10 bases, and 19 bases lay between the germline ends. The CDR3 contains 15 residues. Germline V CDR1 and CDR2: MDHEN, SYDVKM. The CDR3 DNA reads as TGTGCCAGCAGTTTTATTCAGGGCCGGAGCCAGGAGCAGTTCTTC. Its translation: CASSFIQGRSQEQFF.

V is TRBV28 and J is TRBJ2-7; 9 bases map to TRBD1. Germline assignment: CDR1 MDHEN and CDR2 SYDVKM. The CDR3 is 14 residues long. V was pared by 5 bases and J by 1 base, with 3 bases of the junction left unmatched. The CDR3 loop is CASSLTGGSYEQYF. The CDR3 DNA follows: TGTGCCAGCAGTCTGACAGGGGGTTCCTACGAGCAGTACTTC.

V is TRBV18 and J is TRBJ2-7, with unresolved D. The V gene's germline CDR1 is KGHSH and CDR2 LQKENI. The CDR3 sequence is 15 residues long. V was pared by 2 bases and J by 5 bases, with 16 bases between. CDR3 protein: CASSPVRIPSDEQYF. CDR3 sequence (DNA): TGTGCCAGCTCACCAGTACGGATCCCCTCGGACGAGCAGTACTTC.

This clone was counted once. The rearrangement uses TRBV2 and TRBJ2-1; 7 nucleotides agree with TRBD1. The length of the CDR3 is 16 residues. Looked up from germline, CDR1 is SNHLY and CDR2 is FYNNEI. V shed 6 bases, J shed 4 bases, and the junction held 12 bases outside the gene matches. The DNA for the CDR3 is TGTGCCAGCAGGTCAGACAGGGAGAATCTTTACAATGAGCAGTTCTTC. Amino acids: CASRSDRENLYNEQFF.

V gene TRBV19 combines with J gene TRBJ1-5, with D perhaps TRBD1 (5 bases). V lost 4 bases and J lost 0, with 13 bases in between. From germline, CDR1 is LNHDA and CDR2 SQIVND (reference sequence). CDR3 length: 16 amino acids. The CDR3 sequence is CASSTDWGNSNQPQHF. The CDR3 bases are TGTGCCAGTAGTACCGATTGGGGGAATAGCAATCAGCCCCAGCATTTT.

V usage is TRBV4-1 and J usage is TRBJ1-3; D is possibly TRBD1 (5 bases). CDR3 size: 13 residues. V was trimmed by 4 bases and J by 4 bases, leaving 8 bases between them. CDR1 and CDR2 from the germline V gene are MGHRA and YSYEKL. CDR3 residues: CASSLEGGNTIYF. The DNA of the CDR3 is TGCGCCAGCAGCCTGGAGGGGGGAAACACCATATATTTT.

The V call is TRBV5-1, the J call TRBJ1-4, with D uncertain. Germline V lookup: CDR1 SGHRS, CDR2 YFSETQ. V shed 4 bases and J shed 4 bases, with 14 bases lying between them. CDR3 length: 15 amino acids. CDR3 coding DNA: TGCGCCAGCAGCAGGTGGGCAGCCATTAATGAAAAACTGTTTTTT. Translation: CASSRWAAINEKLFF.

The chain combines TRBV27 with TRBJ2-3; D remains unclear. The CDR3 length is 15 residues. Per the germline V gene, CDR1 is MNHEY and CDR2 is SMNVEV (reference sequence). V was clipped by 3 bases and J by 1 base, with 11 bases between them. The DNA of the CDR3 is TGTGCCAGCAGTTTTTATTTGGGCGGCACAGATACGCAGTATTTT. Its protein is CASSFYLGGTDTQYF.

The chain combines TRBV2 with TRBJ1-2; D gene unclear. The V and J ends lost 8 bases and 3 bases respectively, with 19 bases between them. Per germline, CDR1 SNHLY and CDR2 FYNNEI. This CDR3 is built from 15 residues. CDR3 protein: CASLLPFTEDYGYTF. As DNA, the CDR3 is TGTGCCAGCTTACTCCCCTTCACCGAGGACTATGGCTACACCTTC. Supplemented by reference TRBV2 and TRBJ1-2, the full variable domain reads EPEVTQTPSHQVTQMGQEVILRCVPISNHLYFYWYRQILGQKVEFLVSFYNNEISEKSEIFDDQFSVERPDGSNFTLKIRSTKLEDSAMYFCASLLPFTEDYGYTFGSGTRLTVV.

J is TRBJ2-7 and V is TRBV11-2; D gene ambiguous. Trimming removed 0 bases from V and 4 bases from J, with 4 bases in between. Germline lookup yields CDR1 SGHAT and CDR2 FQNNGV. This CDR3 is 12 amino acids long. The CDR3, as DNA: TGTGCCAGCAGCTTAGATCATTACGAGCAGTACTTC. Translating gives CASSLDHYEQYF.

The chain employs TRBV28 and TRBJ2-5; 9 bases agree with TRBD2. The ends lost 6 bases at V and 4 bases at J; junction bases unmatched: 9. Germline CDR1 and CDR2: MDHEN and SYDVKM. The CDR3 covers 15 residues. CDR3 coding DNA: TGTGCCAGCAGGGATGCCGCGGGAGGGGCAGAGACCCAGTACTTC. This codes for CASRDAAGGAETQYF.